Shown below are 25 T cell receptor beta chains from a single sample sequenced in a study of blood T cell repertoires in COVID-19. Clones were read by immunoSEQ multiplex PCR, and TCRdb kept only the in-frame ones, dropping some. Of 200,000 to 250,000 clones listed, around nine tenths are singletons. Sequencing input: peripheral blood. All receptors derive from a woman in her sixties or seventies with acute or convalescent COVID-19.

The rearrangement links TRBV29-1 to TRBJ1-1; 12 nucleotides match TRBD1. After removal of 6 bases from V and 3 bases from J, the junction contained 5 bases not matched to a gene. Germline CDR1 is SQVTM and CDR2 is ANQGSEA. This CDR3 has 14 residues. The CDR3 sequence is CSVGQGAIHTEAFF. For the CDR3, the DNA is TGCAGCGTGGGACAGGGGGCGATACACACTGAAGCTTTCTTT.

The rearrangement links TRBV7-3 to TRBJ2-2, with a possible D match to TRBD1 (5 bases). Trimming took 5 bases from V and 1 from J, leaving 14 bases between them. Looked up from germline, CDR1 is SGHTA and CDR2 is FQGTGA. This CDR3 is built from 16 residues. CDR3 region: CASSPRGTQNTGELFF. For the CDR3, the DNA is TGTGCCAGCAGCCCAAGGGGCACCCAGAACACCGGGGAGCTGTTTTTT.

The chain employs TRBV9 and TRBJ2-1; 8 bases align to TRBD2. This CDR3 region has 14 residues. Germline V gives CDR1 SGDLS, CDR2 YYNGEE. J lost 5 bases, V lost 1 base, and 2 bases had no gene match. The chain's CDR3 is CASSVQAGDNEQFF. CDR3 nucleotide sequence: TGTGCCAGCAGCGTACAAGCGGGGGACAATGAGCAGTTCTTC.

This clone was found once. The chain recombines TRBV4-2 with TRBJ1-3; D unresolved. The CDR3 totals 15 residues. CDR1 is LGHNA and CDR2 is YNFKEQ in the germline V gene. V was trimmed by 0 bases and J by 3 bases, leaving 9 bases between them. For the CDR3, the DNA is TGTGCCAGCAGCCAAGACGCCACGGGTGGAAACACCATATATTTT. It yields the protein CASSQDATGGNTIYF.

With respect to this clone: In the same sample, other DNA sequences code for this CDR3. The chain links TRBV5-1 to TRBJ1-1; 9 bases align to TRBD1. CDR3 size: 13 residues. The ends lost 0 bases at V and 6 bases at J; junction bases unmatched: 0. CDR1 and CDR2 (germline): SGHRS, YFSETQ. Here the CDR3 DNA reads TGCGCCAGCAGCTTGGGGGACAGGGCTGAAGCTTTCTTT. It encodes CASSLGDRAEAFF.

The chain carries TRBV5-6 and TRBJ2-7; 7 nucleotides match TRBD1. CDR1 SGHDT and CDR2 YYEEEE come from the germline V gene. Trimming removed 1 base from V and 2 bases from J; junction bases left unmatched: 9. The CDR3 loop spans 16 amino acids. The CDR3 region has the DNA TGTGCCAGCAGCTTGCTTCACAGGGGCATTACCTACGAGCAGTACTTC. Translating it yields CASSLLHRGITYEQYF.

This sequence joins TRBV11-3 and TRBJ1-6, with 8 bases identical to TRBD1. From germline, CDR1 is SGHNT and CDR2 YENEEA. The CDR3 has 13 residues. With V trimmed by 6 bases and J by 11 bases, 6 bases remained unmatched. CDR3 in DNA: TGTGCCAGCAGTCAGGGGGCGCGGGCACCCCTCCACTTT. Its translation is CASSQGARAPLHF.

The chain is built from TRBV9 and TRBJ2-3; D is undetermined. In germline, CDR1 is SGDLS, CDR2 YYNGEE. This CDR3 has 12 residues. The germline V and J ends were trimmed by 2 bases and 6 bases, with 7 bases remaining between them. This CDR3 reads CASSVSGDTQYF. In nucleotides, the CDR3 is TGTGCCAGCAGCGTTTCCGGGGATACGCAGTATTTT.

This chain uses TRBV14 with TRBJ2-1; tentative D call: TRBD2 (6 bases). From germline, CDR1 is SGHDN and CDR2 FVKESK. This CDR3 comprises 15 residues. Trimming left V 4 bases short and J 7 bases short, with 17 bases between. The CDR3 reads CASSPNRAEGNEQFF. DNA of the CDR3: TGTGCCAGCAGCCCCAACAGAGCGGAGGGGAATGAGCAGTTCTTC.

The chain carries TRBV29-1 and TRBJ1-6; possible D gene TRBD1, 5 bases. CDR3 length: 14 residues. The germline V and J ends were trimmed by 4 bases and 6 bases, with 13 bases remaining between them. Germline-derived CDR1 and CDR2 are SQVTM and ANQGSEA. In DNA form, the CDR3 reads TGCAGCGTTGGGAGGGGTAGGCCTAATTCACCCCTCCACTTT. It yields the protein CSVGRGRPNSPLHF.

This clone was recorded a few times. J is TRBJ1-5 and V is TRBV4-1; D not certain. Germline values: CDR1 MGHRA, CDR2 YSYEKL. This CDR3 has 16 residues. V was clipped by 1 base and J by 2 bases, with 12 bases between them. CDR3 DNA sequence: TGCGCCAGCAGCCAAGTGCTGGCCCGTGGCAATCAGCCCCAGCATTTT. This encodes CASSQVLARGNQPQHF.

The rearrangement joins TRBV9 to TRBJ1-3; D call uncertain. CDR1 SGDLS and CDR2 YYNGEE come from the germline V gene. This CDR3 is built from 17 residues. Trimming stripped 0 bases from V and 0 bases from J, with 13 bases between. Here the CDR3 reads CASSVATDLSSGNTIYF. CDR3 coding DNA: TGTGCCAGCAGCGTAGCTACGGACTTATCCTCTGGAAACACCATATATTTT.

This rearrangement joins TRBV30 to TRBJ1-1, with unresolved D. V lost 0 bases and J lost 1, with 6 bases in between. The germline CDR1 and CDR2 sequences are GTSNPN and SVGIG (reference sequence). The length of the CDR3 is 13 residues. CDR3: CAWSVGGNTEAFF. CDR3 DNA: TGTGCCTGGAGTGTAGGCGGGAACACTGAAGCTTTCTTT.

The chain carries TRBV15 and TRBJ1-5; D call uncertain. The ends were cut back, 9 bases at V and 0 bases at J, with 12 bases in the middle. The CDR3 has 14 residues. Germline V gene lookup returns CDR1 LNHNV and CDR2 YYDKDF (reference sequence). This chain's CDR3 is CATRSDYSNQPQHF. The CDR3 coding sequence is TGTGCCACTCGCAGCGACTATAGCAATCAGCCCCAGCATTTT. Full variable domain (outside the CDR3, taken from reference TRBV15 and TRBJ1-5): DAMVIQNPRYQVTQFGKPVTLSCSQTLNHNVMYWYQQKSSQAPKLLFHYYDKDFNNEADTPDNFQSRRPNTSFCFLDIRSPGLGDTAMYLCATRSDYSNQPQHFGDGTRLSIL.

The table lists this clone with a count of one. The V and J genes are TRBV18 and TRBJ2-1; the match to TRBD2 covers 13 bases. V lost 6 bases and J lost 5; bases outside the gene matches: 4. Germline V lookup: CDR1 KGHSH, CDR2 LQKENI. The length of the CDR3 is 15 residues. CDR3 nucleotide sequence: TGTGCCAGCTCCTTCACTAGCGGGGGGGACAATGAGCAGTTCTTC. Its protein is CASSFTSGGDNEQFF.

The V and J genes are TRBV6-6 and TRBJ2-1; 9 bases line up with TRBD1. The CDR3 has 14 amino acids. The germline V gene has CDR1 MNHNY and CDR2 SVGAGI (reference sequence). V lost 8 bases to trimming and J lost 5 bases; unmatched junction nucleotides: 7. CDR3 sequence: CASGAGTGNNEQFF. The CDR3, as DNA: TGTGCCAGCGGAGCCGGGACAGGGAACAATGAGCAGTTCTTC.

J is TRBJ2-1 and V is TRBV10-2; 8 positions agree with TRBD2. The CDR3 sequence is 14 residues long. Germline assignment: CDR1 WSHSY and CDR2 SAAADI. With V trimmed by 3 bases and J by 6 bases, 4 bases remained unmatched. The CDR3 here is CASSDTRGANEQFF. CDR3 nucleotide sequence: TGCGCCAGCAGTGATACGCGGGGGGCCAATGAGCAGTTCTTC.

This clone was counted a single time. The J gene is TRBJ1-4, the V gene TRBV4-1, with TRBD1 matching over 7 bases. Germline V CDR1 and CDR2: MGHRA, YSYEKL. The CDR3 totals 18 residues. J lost 7 bases, V lost 0 bases, and 14 bases had no gene match. The CDR3 DNA sequence: TGCGCCAGCAGCCAAGACTTCCGTGGACAGGCCGCAGGTGAAAAACTGTTTTTT. Residues: CASSQDFRGQAAGEKLFF.

The chain recombines TRBV5-6 with TRBJ1-1; the D is unclear. V was cut by 2 bases and J by 10 bases, with 12 bases left in between. Germline V CDR1 and CDR2: SGHDT, YYEEEE. The CDR3 is made up of 12 amino acids. The CDR3 nucleotides read TGTGCCAGCAGCTTTCGGCGGGGTTCAGCTTTCTTT. It translates to CASSFRRGSAFF. Complete variable domain (other parts from reference TRBV5-6 and TRBJ1-1): DAGVTQSPTHLIKTRGQQVTLRCSPKSGHDTVSWYQQALGQGPQFIFQYYEEEERQRGNFPDRFSGHQFPNYSSELNVNALLLGDSALYLCASSFRRGSAFFGQGTRLTVV.

The chain employs TRBV28 and TRBJ1-5; 7 bases fit TRBD1. V was clipped by 5 bases and J by 6 bases; unmatched bases: 10. Per germline, CDR1 MDHEN and CDR2 SYDVKM. This CDR3 is 15 amino acids long. The CDR3 DNA sequence: TGTGCCAGCAGTAGCCAGGGGGGCTCGGGTCAGCCCCAGCATTTT. The encoded protein is CASSSQGGSGQPQHF.

The chain carries TRBV7-2 and TRBJ1-2, with D possibly TRBD1 on 5 matching bases. CDR1 is SGHTA, CDR2 FQGNSA, per germline. This CDR3 is built from 12 residues. V was pared by 5 bases and J by 4 bases, with 8 bases between. The DNA of the CDR3 is TGTGCCAGCAGCCCAGGGTTCTATGGCTACACCTTC. It codes for CASSPGFYGYTF.

The chain uses TRBV5-1 and TRBJ2-7; 8 bases are a match to TRBD2. V trimming: 4 bases; J trimming: 3 bases; junction bases outside the gene matches: 9. Germline V gene data show CDR1 as SGHRS and CDR2 as YFSETQ. The CDR3 length is 15 residues. The CDR3 is CASSPPVAGSYEQYF. CDR3 nucleotides: TGCGCCAGCAGCCCACCGGTAGCGGGAAGCTACGAGCAGTACTTC.

The chain carries TRBV3-1 (or the pseudogene TRBV3-2) and TRBJ1-3; D might be TRBD1 (5 bases). The V end lost 1 base, the J end lost 5 bases, and 9 bases lay between the germline ends. The CDR3 totals 14 residues. Germline CDR1 reads LGHDT; CDR2 reads YNNKEL (reference sequence). CDR3 sequence (DNA): TGTGCCAGCAGCCAAGGACAGCAGAGAAACACCATATATTTT. This gives the protein CASSQGQQRNTIYF.

The rearrangement joins TRBV6-1 to TRBJ2-7; no firm D call. The CDR3 has 12 residues. V lost 1 base to trimming and J lost 6 bases, with 7 bases between them. Germline lookup yields CDR1 MNHNS and CDR2 SASEGT. The CDR3 spells CASSEGVVEQYF. The CDR3 DNA reads as TGTGCCAGCAGTGAAGGAGTGGTCGAGCAGTACTTC.

The chain combines TRBV7-9 with TRBJ1-2; 9 positions agree with TRBD1. The CDR3 spans 15 residues. From germline, CDR1 is SEHNR and CDR2 FQNEAQ (reference sequence). Trimming removed 5 bases from V and 7 bases from J; junction bases left unmatched: 11. CDR3 loop: CASSASGTGPSGYTF. The CDR3, as DNA: TGTGCCAGCAGCGCCTCCGGGACAGGGCCAAGTGGCTACACCTTC.